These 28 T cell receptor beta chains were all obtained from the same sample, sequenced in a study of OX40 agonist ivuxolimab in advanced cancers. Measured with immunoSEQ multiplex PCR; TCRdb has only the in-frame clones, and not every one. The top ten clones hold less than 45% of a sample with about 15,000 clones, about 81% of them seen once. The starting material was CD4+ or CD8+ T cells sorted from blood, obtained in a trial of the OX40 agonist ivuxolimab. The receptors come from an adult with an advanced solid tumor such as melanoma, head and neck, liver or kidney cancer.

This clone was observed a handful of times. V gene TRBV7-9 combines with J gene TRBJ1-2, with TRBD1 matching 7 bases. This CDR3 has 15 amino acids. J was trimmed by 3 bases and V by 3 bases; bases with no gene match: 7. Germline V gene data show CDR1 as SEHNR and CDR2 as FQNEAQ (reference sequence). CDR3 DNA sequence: TGTGCCAGCAGCTTCGCGACAGGGTGGGACTATGGCTACACCTTC. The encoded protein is CASSFATGWDYGYTF.

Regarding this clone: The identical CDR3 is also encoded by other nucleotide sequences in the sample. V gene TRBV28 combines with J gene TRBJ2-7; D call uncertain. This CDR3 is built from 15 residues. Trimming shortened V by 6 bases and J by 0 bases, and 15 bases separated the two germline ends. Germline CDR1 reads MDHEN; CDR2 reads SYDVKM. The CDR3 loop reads CASSTRLVSSYEQYF. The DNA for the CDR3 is TGTGCCAGCAGCACCCGACTGGTTAGCTCCTACGAGCAGTACTTC.

The CDR3, as DNA: TGTGCCAGCAGCACCCAAGATAGCTACGAGCAGTACTTC. Its translation: CASSTQDSYEQYF. The V call is TRBV7-9, the J call TRBJ2-7; D is uncertain. CDR1 is SEHNR, CDR2 FQNEAQ, per germline (reference sequence). This CDR3 region has 13 residues. The V gene lost 5 bases and the J gene lost 3 bases, with 11 bases spanning the gap.

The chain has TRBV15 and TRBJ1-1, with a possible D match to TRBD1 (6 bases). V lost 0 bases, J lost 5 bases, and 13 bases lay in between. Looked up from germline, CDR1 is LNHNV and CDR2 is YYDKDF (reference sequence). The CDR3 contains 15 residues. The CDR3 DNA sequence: TGTGCCACCAGCAGAGATTTTGGGGGGCGGACTGAAGCTTTCTTT. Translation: CATSRDFGGRTEAFF.

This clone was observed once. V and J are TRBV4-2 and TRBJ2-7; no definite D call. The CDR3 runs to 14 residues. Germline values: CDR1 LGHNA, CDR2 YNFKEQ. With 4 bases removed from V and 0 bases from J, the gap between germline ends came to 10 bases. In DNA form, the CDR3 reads TGTGCCAGCAGCCCGGCTGAGCTCTCCTACGAGCAGTACTTC. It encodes CASSPAELSYEQYF.

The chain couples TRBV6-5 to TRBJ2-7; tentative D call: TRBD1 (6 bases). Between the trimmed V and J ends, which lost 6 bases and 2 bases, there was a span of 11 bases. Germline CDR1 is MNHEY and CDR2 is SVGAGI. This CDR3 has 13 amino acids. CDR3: CASSGRDTYEQYF. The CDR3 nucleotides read TGTGCCAGCAGCGGCCGGGACACCTACGAGCAGTACTTC.

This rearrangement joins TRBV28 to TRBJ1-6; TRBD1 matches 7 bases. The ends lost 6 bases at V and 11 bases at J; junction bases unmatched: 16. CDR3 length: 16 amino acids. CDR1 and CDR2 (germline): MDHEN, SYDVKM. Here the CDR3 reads CASSPTLDRTGPPLHF. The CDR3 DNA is TGTGCCAGCAGCCCTACCTTGGACAGGACAGGTCCACCCCTCCACTTT.

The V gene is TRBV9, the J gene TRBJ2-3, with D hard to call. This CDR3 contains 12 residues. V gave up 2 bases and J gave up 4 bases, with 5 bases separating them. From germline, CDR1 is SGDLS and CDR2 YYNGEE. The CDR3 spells CASSVSSDTQYF. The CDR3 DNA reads TGTGCCAGCAGCGTCTCATCAGATACGCAGTATTTT.

The CDR3 region is CASSEVSGRIDEQYF. DNA of the CDR3: TGTGCCAGCAGTGAAGTTAGCGGGAGAATCGACGAGCAGTACTTC. V gene TRBV2 combines with J gene TRBJ2-7, with 9 positions matching TRBD2. The junction had 6 bases not matched to a gene; V was cut back by 1 base and J by 5 bases. The CDR3 spans 15 residues. From germline, CDR1 is SNHLY and CDR2 FYNNEI. Based on the CDR3 plus reference TRBV2 and TRBJ2-7, the full variable domain is EPEVTQTPSHQVTQMGQEVILRCVPISNHLYFYWYRQILGQKVEFLVSFYNNEISEKSEIFDDQFSVERPDGSNFTLKIRSTKLEDSAMYFCASSEVSGRIDEQYFGPGTRLTVT.

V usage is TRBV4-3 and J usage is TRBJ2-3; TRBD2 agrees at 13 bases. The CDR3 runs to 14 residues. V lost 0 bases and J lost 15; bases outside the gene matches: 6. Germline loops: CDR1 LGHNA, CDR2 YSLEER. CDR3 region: CASSQDDGLAGEYF. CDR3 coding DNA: TGCGCCAGCAGCCAAGATGACGGACTAGCGGGAGAATATTTT.

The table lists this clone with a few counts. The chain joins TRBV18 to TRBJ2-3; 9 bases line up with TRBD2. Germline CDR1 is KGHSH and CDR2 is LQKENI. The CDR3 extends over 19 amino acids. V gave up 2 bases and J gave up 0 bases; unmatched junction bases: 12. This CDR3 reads CASSPLVAGEDFSTDTQYF. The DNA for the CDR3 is TGTGCCAGCTCACCATTGGTAGCGGGGGAAGACTTTAGCACAGATACGCAGTATTTT.

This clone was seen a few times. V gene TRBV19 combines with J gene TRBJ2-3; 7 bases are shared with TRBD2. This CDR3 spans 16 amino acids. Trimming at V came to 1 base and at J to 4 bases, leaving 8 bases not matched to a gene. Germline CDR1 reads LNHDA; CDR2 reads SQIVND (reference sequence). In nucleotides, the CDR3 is TGTGCCAGTAGTATAGTCGGGGGAGGGCCCTCAGATACGCAGTATTTT. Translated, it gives CASSIVGGGPSDTQYF.

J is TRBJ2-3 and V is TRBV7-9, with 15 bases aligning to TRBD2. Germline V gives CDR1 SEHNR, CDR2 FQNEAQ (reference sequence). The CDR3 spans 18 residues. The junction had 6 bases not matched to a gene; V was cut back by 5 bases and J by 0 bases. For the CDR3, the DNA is TGTGCCAGCAGCCCTGGGACTAGCGGGGGGTCTAGCACAGATACGCAGTATTTT. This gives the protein CASSPGTSGGSSTDTQYF.

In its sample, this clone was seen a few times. CDR3 coding DNA: TGTGCCAGCAGTCCTGGCAGGATTGGATCCAACGAGCAGTACTTC. Translation gives CASSPGRIGSNEQYF. The chain employs TRBV27 and TRBJ2-7; D unclear. CDR1 is MNHEY, CDR2 SMNVEV, per germline (reference sequence). The CDR3 contains 15 residues. The V gene lost 5 bases and the J gene lost 5 bases, with 19 bases spanning the gap.

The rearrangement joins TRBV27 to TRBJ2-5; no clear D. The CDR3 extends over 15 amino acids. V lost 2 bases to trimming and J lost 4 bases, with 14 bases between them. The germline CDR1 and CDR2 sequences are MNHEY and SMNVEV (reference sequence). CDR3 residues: CASSLAGFPPETQYF. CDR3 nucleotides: TGTGCCAGCAGTTTAGCAGGATTTCCGCCAGAGACCCAGTACTTC.

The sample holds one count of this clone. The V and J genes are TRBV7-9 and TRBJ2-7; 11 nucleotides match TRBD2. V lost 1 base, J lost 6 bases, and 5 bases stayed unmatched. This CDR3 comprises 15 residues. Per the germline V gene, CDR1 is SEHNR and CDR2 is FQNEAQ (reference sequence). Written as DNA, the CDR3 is TGTGCCAGCAGCTTAGTTAGCGGGGGGGAATCCGAGCAGTACTTC. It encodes CASSLVSGGESEQYF. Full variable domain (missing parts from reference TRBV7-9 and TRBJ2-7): DTGVSQNPRHKITKRGQNVTFRCDPISEHNRLYWYRQTLGQGPEFLTYFQNEAQLEKSRLLSDRFSAERPKGSFSTLEIQRTEQGDSAMYLCASSLVSGGESEQYFGPGTRLTVT.

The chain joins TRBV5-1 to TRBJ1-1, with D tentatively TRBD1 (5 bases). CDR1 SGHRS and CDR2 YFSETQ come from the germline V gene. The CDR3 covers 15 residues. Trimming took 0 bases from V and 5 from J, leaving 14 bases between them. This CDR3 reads CASSLEGVKSTEAFF. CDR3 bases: TGCGCCAGCAGCTTGGAAGGGGTGAAGTCAACTGAAGCTTTCTTT. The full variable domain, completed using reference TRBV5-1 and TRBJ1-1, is KAGVTQTPRYLIKTRGQQVTLSCSPISGHRSVSWYQQTPGQGLQFLFEYFSETQRNKGNFPGRFSGRQFSNSRSEMNVSTLELGDSALYLCASSLEGVKSTEAFFGQGTRLTVV.

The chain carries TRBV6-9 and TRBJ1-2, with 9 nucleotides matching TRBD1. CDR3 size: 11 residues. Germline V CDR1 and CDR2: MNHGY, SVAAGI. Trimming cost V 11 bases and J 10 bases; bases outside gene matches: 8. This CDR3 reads CAARDRADYTF. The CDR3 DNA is TGTGCCGCTAGGGACAGGGCTGACTACACCTTC.

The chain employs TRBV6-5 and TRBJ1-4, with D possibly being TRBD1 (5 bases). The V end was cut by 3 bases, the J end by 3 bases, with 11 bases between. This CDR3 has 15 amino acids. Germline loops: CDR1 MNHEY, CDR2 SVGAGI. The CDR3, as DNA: TGTGCCAGCAGTTATTCAGGGTTCGCTAATGAAAAACTGTTTTTT. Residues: CASSYSGFANEKLFF.

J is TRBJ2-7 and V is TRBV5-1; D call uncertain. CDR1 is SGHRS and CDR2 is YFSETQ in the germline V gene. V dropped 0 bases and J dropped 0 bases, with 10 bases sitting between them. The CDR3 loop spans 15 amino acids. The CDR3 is CASSLEDPGSYEQYF. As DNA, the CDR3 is TGCGCCAGCAGCTTGGAAGATCCGGGCTCCTACGAGCAGTACTTC. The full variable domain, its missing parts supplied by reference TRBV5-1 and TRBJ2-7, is KAGVTQTPRYLIKTRGQQVTLSCSPISGHRSVSWYQQTPGQGLQFLFEYFSETQRNKGNFPGRFSGRQFSNSRSEMNVSTLELGDSALYLCASSLEDPGSYEQYFGPGTRLTVT.

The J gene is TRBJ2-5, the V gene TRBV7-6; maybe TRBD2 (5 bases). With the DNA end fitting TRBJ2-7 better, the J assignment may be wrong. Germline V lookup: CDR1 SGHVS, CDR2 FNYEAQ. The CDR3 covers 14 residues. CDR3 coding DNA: TGTGCCAGCAGCTTGGCGGACTCTATCTACGAGCAGTACTTC. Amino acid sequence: CASSLADSIYEQYF.

Here the CDR3 DNA reads TGTGCCAGCAAAGTATCCGACAGGTCTGGAAACACCATATATTTT. Translating gives CASKVSDRSGNTIYF. V gene TRBV19 combines with J gene TRBJ1-3; tentative D call: TRBD1 (6 bases). V was clipped by 9 bases and J by 1 base, with 16 bases between them. This CDR3 contains 15 residues. The V gene's germline CDR1 is LNHDA and CDR2 SQIVND (reference sequence). Combining the CDR3 with reference TRBV19 and TRBJ1-3 gives the whole variable domain DGGITQSPKYLFRKEGQNVTLSCEQNLNHDAMYWYRQDPGQGLRLIYYSQIVNDFQKGDIAEGYSVSREKKESFPLTVTSAQKNPTAFYLCASKVSDRSGNTIYFGEGSWLTVV.

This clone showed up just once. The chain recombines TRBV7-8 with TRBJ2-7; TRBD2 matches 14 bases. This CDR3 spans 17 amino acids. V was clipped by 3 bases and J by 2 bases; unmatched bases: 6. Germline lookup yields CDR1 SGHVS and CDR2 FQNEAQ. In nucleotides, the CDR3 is TGTGCCAGCAGCTTGGGACTAGCGGGAGTTGTTCCCTACGAGCAGTACTTC. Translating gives CASSLGLAGVVPYEQYF.

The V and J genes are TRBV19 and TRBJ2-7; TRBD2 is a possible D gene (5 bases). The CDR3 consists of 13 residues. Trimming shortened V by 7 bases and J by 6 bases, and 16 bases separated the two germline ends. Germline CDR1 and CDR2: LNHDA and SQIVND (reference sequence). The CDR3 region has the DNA TGTGCCAGTAAGGACGGCCCGGGGTTCGAGCAGTACTTC. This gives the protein CASKDGPGFEQYF.

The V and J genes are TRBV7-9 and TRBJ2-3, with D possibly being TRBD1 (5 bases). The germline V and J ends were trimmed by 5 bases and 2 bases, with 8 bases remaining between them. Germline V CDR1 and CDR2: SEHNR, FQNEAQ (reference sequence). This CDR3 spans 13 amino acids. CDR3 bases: TGTGCCAGCAGCGACAGCTTCACAGATACGCAGTATTTT. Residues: CASSDSFTDTQYF. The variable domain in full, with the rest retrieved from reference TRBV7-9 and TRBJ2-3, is DTGVSQNPRHKITKRGQNVTFRCDPISEHNRLYWYRQTLGQGPEFLTYFQNEAQLEKSRLLSDRFSAERPKGSFSTLEIQRTEQGDSAMYLCASSDSFTDTQYFGPGTRLTVL.

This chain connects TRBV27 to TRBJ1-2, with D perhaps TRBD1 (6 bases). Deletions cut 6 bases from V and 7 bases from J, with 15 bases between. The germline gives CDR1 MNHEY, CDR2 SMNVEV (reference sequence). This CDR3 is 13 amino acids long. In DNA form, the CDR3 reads TGTGCCAGCAGCGCCCGAGGGGGGGCTGGCTACACCTTC. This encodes CASSARGGAGYTF.

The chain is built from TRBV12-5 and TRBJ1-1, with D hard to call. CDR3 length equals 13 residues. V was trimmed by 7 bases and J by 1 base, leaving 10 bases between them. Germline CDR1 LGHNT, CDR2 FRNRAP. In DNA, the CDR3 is TGTGCTAGTGCTTTATCAGGGAACACTGAAGCTTTCTTT. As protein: CASALSGNTEAFF. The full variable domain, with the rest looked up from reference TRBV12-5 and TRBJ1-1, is DARVTQTPRHKVTEMGQEVTMRCQPILGHNTVFWYRQTMMQGLELLAYFRNRAPLDDSGMPKDRFSAEMPDATLATLKIQPSEPRDSAVYFCASALSGNTEAFFGQGTRLTVV.

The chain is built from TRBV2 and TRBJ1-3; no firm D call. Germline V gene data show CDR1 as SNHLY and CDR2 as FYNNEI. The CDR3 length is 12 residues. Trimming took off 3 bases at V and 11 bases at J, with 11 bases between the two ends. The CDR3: CASSEMGPPIYF. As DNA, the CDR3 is TGTGCCAGCAGTGAGATGGGTCCCCCCATATATTTT.